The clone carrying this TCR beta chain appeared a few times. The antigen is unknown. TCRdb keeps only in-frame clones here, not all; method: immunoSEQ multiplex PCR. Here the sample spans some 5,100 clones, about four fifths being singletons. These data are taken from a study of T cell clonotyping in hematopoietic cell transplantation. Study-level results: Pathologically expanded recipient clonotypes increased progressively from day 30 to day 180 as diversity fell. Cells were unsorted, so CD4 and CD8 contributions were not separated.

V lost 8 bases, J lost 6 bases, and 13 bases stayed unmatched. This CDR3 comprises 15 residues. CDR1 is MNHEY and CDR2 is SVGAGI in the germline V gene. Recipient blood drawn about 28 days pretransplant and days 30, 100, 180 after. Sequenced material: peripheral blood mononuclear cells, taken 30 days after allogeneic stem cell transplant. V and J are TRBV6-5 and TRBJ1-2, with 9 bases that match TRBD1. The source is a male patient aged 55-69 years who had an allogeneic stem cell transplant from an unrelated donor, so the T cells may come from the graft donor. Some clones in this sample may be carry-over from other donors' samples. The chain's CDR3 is CASHRGQGLWDGYTF. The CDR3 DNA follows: TGTGCCAGCCACAGGGGACAGGGTCTTTGGGATGGCTACACCTTC.